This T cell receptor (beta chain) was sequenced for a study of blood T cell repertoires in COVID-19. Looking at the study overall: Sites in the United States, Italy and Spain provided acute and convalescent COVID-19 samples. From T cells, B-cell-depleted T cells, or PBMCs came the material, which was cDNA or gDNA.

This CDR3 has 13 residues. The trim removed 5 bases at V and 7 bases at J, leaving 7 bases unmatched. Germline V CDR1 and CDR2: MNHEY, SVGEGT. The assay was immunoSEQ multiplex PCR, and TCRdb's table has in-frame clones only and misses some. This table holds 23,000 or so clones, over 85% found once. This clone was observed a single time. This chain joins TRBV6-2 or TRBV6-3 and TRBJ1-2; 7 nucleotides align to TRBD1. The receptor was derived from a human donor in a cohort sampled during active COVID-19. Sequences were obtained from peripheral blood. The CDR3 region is CASSNTGDFGYTF. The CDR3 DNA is TGTGCCAGCAGTAATACAGGGGATTTTGGCTACACCTTC.